Presented here are 3 T cell receptor beta chains from one specimen sequenced in a study of T cell clonality in common variable immunodeficiency. Using immunoSEQ multiplex PCR, the repertoire was profiled, and TCRdb retains in-frame clones only, with some absent. This sample carries tens of thousands of clones, none of them present only once. Sequencing was carried out using peripheral blood mononuclear cells. The receptor source for this set is a person aged 18 to 75 in good health.

This clone occurred many times. The read ends 3 residues before the CDR3 terminus; that terminus is restored from the germline J gene. This sequence joins TRBV28 and TRBJ2-7; a weak D match, TRBD2 (6 bases). The ends were cut back, 9 bases at V and 4 bases at J, with 19 bases in the middle. Germline loops: CDR1 MDHEN, CDR2 SYDVKM. CDR3 size: 14 residues. The CDR3 region is CASTPTRVPYEQYF. The covered CDR3 bases are TGTGCCAGTACTCCGACTAGAGTCCCTTACGAG.

Many counts were recorded for this clone. The read is 3 residues too short to cover the CDR3 end, so that end is filled in from the germline J gene. The rearrangement links TRBV14 to TRBJ2-7, with D possibly TRBD2 on 6 matching bases. Trimming removed 1 base from V and 4 bases from J, with 17 bases in between. The CDR3 sequence is 16 residues long. Germline loops: CDR1 SGHDN, CDR2 FVKESK. The sequenced part of the CDR3 DNA is TGTGCCAGCAGCCAAGCGCTGGACTACCGACAGTACGAG. Translation: CASSQALDYRQYE. The whole CDR3 is CASSQALDYRQYEQYF.

This clone has at least ten counts. The CDR3 end is not reached by the read, which stops 3 residues before it; the germline J gene fills it in. The chain employs TRBV30 and TRBJ1-2; no clear D. From germline, CDR1 is GTSNPN and CDR2 SVGIG (reference sequence). CDR3 length: 13 amino acids. The germline V and J ends were trimmed by 3 bases and 7 bases, with 15 bases remaining between them. The CDR3: CAWRSAATGGYTF. The covered CDR3 bases are TGTGCCTGGAGATCGGCGGCGACTGGTGGC.